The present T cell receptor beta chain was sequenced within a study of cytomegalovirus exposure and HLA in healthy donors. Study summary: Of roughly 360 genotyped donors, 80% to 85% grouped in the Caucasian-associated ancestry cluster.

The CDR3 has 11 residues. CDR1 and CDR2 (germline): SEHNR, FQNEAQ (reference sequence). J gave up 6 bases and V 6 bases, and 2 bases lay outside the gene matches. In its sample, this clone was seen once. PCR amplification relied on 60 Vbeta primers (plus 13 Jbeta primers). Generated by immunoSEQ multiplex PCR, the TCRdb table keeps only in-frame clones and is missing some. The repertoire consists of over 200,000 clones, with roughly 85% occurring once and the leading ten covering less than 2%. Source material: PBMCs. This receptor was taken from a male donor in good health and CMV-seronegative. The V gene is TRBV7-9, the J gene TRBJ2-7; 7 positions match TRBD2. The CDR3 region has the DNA TGTGCCAGCAGTTGGACTAGCGAGCAGTACTTC. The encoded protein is CASSWTSEQYF.